This TCR beta chain stems from a study of T cell repertoires in ileal Crohn's disease. Roughly 470 nanograms of biopsy DNA per sample underwent TCRB immunosequencing. Data came from immunoSEQ multiplex PCR; TCRdb stores just in-frame clones and leaves some out. The sample lists some 15,000 clones, roughly 91% occurring once. The sample was ileal tissue. The source is an adult with Crohn's disease.

In DNA, the CDR3 is TGCGCCAGCAGCCAAACGGCTGGGGCCCTAGCGGGGGTTTCCTACGAGCAGTACTTC. Translating it yields CASSQTAGALAGVSYEQYF. The chain links TRBV4-1 to TRBJ2-7; 10 positions match TRBD2. J gave up 1 base and V 2 bases, and 14 bases lay outside the gene matches. The CDR3 length is 19 residues. Germline lookup yields CDR1 MGHRA and CDR2 YSYEKL.